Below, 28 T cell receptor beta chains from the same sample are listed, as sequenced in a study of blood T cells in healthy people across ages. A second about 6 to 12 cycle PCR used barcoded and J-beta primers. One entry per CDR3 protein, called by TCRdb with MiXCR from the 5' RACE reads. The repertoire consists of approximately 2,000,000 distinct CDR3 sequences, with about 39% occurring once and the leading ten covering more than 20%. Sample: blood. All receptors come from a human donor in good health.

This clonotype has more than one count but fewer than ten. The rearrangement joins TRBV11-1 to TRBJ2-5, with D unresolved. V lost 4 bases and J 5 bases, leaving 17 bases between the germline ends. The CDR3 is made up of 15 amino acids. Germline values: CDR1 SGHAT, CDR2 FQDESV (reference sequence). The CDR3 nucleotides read TGTGCCAGCAGCTCAACGCGTGTGGGGATGGAGACCCAGTACTTC. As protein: CASSSTRVGMETQYF.

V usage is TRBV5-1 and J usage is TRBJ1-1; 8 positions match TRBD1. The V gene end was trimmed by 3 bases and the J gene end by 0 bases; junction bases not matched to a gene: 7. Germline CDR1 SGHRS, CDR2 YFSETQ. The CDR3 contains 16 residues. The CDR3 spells CASSSGQVNMNTEAFF. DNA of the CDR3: TGCGCCAGCAGCTCGGGACAGGTAAACATGAACACTGAAGCTTTCTTT.

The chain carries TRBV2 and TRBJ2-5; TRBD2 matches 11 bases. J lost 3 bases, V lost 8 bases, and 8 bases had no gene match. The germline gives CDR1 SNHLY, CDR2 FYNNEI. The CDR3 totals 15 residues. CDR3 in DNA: TGTGCCAGCGACCATAATAGCGGGGGGGAAGAGACCCAGTACTTC. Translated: CASDHNSGGEETQYF.

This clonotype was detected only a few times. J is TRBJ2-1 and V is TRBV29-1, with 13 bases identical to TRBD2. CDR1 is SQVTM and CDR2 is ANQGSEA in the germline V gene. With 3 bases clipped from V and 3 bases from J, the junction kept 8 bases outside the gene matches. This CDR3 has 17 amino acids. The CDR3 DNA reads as TGCAGCGTTGAGAGAACCACTAGCGGGGGGGTCTACAATGAGCAGTTCTTC. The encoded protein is CSVERTTSGGVYNEQFF.

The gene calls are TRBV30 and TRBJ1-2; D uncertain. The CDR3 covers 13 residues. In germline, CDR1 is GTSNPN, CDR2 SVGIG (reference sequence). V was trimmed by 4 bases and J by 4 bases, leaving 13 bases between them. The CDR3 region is CAWTRKGTYGYTF. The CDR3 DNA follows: TGTGCCTGGACTCGTAAGGGTACCTATGGCTACACCTTC.

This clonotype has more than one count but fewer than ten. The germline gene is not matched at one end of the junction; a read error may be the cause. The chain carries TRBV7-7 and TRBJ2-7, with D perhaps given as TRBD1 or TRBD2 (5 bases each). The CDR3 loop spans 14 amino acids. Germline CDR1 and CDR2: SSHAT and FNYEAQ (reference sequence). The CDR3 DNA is TGTGCTAGCAGCCCGGGACCATTTTCCTACGAGCAGTACTTC. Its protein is CASSPGPFSYEQYF.

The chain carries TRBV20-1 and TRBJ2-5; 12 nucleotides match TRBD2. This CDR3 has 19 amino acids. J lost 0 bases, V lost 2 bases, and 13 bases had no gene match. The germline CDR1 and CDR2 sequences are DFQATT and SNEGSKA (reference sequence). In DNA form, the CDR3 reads TGCAGTGCTAGAAAAATGTTTACACTAGCGGGGGGTTACCAAGAGACCCAGTACTTC. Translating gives CSARKMFTLAGGYQETQYF.

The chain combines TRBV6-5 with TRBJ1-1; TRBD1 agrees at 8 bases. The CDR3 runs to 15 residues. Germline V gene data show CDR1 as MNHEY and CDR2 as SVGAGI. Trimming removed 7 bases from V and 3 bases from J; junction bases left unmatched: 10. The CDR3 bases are TGTGCCAGCACCTCGGCGGGACAGGATCACACTGAAGCTTTCTTT. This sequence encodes CASTSAGQDHTEAFF.

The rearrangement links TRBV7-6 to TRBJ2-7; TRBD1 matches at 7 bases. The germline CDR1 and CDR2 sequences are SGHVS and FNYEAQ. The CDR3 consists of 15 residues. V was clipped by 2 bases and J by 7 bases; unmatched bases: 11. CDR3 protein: CASSLYDRAPHEQYF. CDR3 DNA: TGTGCCAGCAGCTTATACGACAGGGCCCCCCATGAGCAGTACTTC.

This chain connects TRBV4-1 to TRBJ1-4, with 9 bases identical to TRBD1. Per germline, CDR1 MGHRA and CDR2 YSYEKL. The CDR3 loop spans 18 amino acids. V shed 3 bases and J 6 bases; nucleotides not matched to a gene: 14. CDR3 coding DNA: TGCGCCAGCAGCCAGACCCTGACTCCGGGACAGGGAGATGAAAAACTGTTTTTT. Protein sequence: CASSQTLTPGQGDEKLFF.

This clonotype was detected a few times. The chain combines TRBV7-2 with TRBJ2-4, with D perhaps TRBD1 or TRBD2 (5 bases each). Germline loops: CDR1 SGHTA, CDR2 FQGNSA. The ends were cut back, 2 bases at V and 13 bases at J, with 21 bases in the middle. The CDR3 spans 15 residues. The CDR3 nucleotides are TGTGCCAGCAGCTTAAGGGGACCTACCAAAGGGGAGCAGTACTTC. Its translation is CASSLRGPTKGEQYF.

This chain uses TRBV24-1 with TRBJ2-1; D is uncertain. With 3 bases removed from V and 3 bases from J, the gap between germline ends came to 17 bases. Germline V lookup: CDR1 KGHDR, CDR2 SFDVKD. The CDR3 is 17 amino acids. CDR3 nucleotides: TGTGCCACCAGTGATGCCAAAGGACGGACCAGCTACAATGAGCAGTTCTTC. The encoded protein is CATSDAKGRTSYNEQFF.

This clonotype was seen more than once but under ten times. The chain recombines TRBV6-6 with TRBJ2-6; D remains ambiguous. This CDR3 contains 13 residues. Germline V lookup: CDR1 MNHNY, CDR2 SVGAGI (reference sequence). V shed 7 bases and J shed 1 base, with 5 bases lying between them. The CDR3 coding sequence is TGTGCCAGCACCGAGTCTGGGGCCAACGTCCTGACTTTC. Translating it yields CASTESGANVLTF.

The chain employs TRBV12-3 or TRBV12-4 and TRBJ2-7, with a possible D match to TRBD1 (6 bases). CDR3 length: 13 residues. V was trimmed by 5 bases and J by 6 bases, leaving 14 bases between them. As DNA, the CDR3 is TGTGCCAGCAGTCCTAACAGGGAAGGCGAGCAGTACTTC. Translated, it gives CASSPNREGEQYF.

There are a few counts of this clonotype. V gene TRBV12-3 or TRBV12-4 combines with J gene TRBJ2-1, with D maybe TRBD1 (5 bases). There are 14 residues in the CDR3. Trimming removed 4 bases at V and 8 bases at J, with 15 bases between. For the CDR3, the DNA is TGTGCCAGCAGTTCTCAGGGCGATGGGGATGAGCAGTTCTTC. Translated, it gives CASSSQGDGDEQFF.

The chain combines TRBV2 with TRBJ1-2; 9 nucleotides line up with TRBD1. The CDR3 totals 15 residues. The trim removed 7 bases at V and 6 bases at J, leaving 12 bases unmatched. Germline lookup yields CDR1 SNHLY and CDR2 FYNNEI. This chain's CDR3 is CASIRRTGANHGYTF. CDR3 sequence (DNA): TGTGCCAGCATCCGGAGGACAGGGGCCAACCATGGCTACACCTTC.

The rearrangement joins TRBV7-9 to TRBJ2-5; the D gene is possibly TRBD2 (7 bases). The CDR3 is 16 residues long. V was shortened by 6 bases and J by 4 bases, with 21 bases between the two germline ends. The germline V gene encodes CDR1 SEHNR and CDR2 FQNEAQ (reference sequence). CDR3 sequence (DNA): TGTGCCAGCAGTTCATCACAGGGAGGGGCGCGAGAGACCCAGTACTTC. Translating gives CASSSSQGGARETQYF. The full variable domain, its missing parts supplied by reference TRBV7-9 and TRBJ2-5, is DTGVSQNPRHKITKRGQNVTFRCDPISEHNRLYWYRQTLGQGPEFLTYFQNEAQLEKSRLLSDRFSAERPKGSFSTLEIQRTEQGDSAMYLCASSSSQGGARETQYFGPGTRLLVL.

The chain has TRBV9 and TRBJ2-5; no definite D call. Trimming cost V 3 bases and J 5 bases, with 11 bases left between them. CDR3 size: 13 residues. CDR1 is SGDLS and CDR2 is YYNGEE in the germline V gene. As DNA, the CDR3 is TGTGCCAGCAGCGCTTTTCCTGGCGAGACCCAGTACTTC. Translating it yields CASSAFPGETQYF.

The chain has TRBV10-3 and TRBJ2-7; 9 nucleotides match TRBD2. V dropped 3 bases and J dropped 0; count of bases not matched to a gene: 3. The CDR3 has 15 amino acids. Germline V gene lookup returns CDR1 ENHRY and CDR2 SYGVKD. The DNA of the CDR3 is TGTGCCATCAGTGATTTGACTAGCGGCTCCTACGAGCAGTACTTC. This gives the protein CAISDLTSGSYEQYF.

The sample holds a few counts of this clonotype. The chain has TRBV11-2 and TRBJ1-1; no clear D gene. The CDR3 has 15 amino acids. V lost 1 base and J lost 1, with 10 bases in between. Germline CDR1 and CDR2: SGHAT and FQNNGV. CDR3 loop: CASSLGRHANTEAFF. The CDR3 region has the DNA TGTGCCAGCAGCTTAGGGAGACACGCGAACACTGAAGCTTTCTTT.

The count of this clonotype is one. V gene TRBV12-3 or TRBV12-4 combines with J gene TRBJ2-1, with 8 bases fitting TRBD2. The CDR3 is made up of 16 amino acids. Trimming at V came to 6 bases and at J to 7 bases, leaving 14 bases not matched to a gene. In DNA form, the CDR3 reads TGTGCCAGCAGCGGCCCCCTAGCGGGCCTCGGTAATGAGCAGTTCTTC. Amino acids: CASSGPLAGLGNEQFF.

The CDR3 DNA reads as TGTGCCAGCAGTGACTTGACAGGGGCTCGGGGCTACACCTTC. Its translation: CASSDLTGARGYTF. This chain connects TRBV25-1 to TRBJ1-2, with 8 bases fitting TRBD1. V was clipped by 3 bases and J by 8 bases; unmatched bases: 8. The CDR3 length is 14 residues. In germline, CDR1 is MGHDK, CDR2 SYGVNS.

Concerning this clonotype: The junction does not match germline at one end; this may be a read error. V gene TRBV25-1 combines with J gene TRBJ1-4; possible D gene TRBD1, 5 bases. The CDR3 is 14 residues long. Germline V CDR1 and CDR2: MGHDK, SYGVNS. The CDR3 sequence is CAGSDSGQNEKLFF. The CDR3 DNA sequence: TGTGCCGGCAGTGATTCAGGGCAGAATGAAAAACTGTTTTTT.

The CDR3 nucleotides are TGTGCCAGCAGTTATCGTGGGCTATCAAGGAGCACAGATACGCAGTATTTT. Amino acids: CASSYRGLSRSTDTQYF. The chain uses TRBV6-7 and TRBJ2-3; D is uncertain. TRBV6-7 is an open reading frame whose function is uncertain. The CDR3 is made up of 17 amino acids. With 3 bases removed from V and 0 bases from J, the gap between germline ends came to 16 bases.

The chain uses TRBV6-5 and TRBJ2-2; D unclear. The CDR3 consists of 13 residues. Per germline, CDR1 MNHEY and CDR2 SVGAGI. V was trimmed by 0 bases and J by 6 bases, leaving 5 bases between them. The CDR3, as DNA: TGTGCCAGCAGTTACTCGATGGCCGGGGAGCTGTTTTTT. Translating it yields CASSYSMAGELFF.

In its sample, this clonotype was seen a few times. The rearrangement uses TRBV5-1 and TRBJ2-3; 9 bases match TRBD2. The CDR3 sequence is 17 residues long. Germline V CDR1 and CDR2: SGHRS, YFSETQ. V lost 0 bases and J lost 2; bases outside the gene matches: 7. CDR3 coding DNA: TGCGCCAGCAGCTTGGAGTCCAGCGGGGGGACCACAGATACGCAGTATTTT. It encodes CASSLESSGGTTDTQYF.

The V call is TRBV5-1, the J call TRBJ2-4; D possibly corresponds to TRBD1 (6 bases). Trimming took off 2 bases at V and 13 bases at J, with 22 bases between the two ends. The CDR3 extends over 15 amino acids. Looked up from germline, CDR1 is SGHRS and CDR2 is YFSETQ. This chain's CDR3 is CASSFGQGTYNEQYF. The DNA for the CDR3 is TGCGCCAGCAGCTTTGGGCAGGGGACATACAATGAGCAGTACTTC.

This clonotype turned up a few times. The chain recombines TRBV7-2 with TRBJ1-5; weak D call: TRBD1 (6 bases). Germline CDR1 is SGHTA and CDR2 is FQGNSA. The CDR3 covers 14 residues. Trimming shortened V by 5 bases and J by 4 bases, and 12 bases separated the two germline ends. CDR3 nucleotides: TGTGCCAGCAGCCCGAGGACAGCTAATCAGCCCCAGCATTTT. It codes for CASSPRTANQPQHF.